This T cell receptor beta chain stems from a study of T cells after yellow fever vaccination (dated by TCRdb to the late 2010s). With respect to the entire study: The SMART-Seq v4 Ultra Low Input RNA kit was used to prepare libraries from fractions with low cell numbers. To follow T-cell clones before and after primary and booster YFV17D yellow fever vaccination, bulk TCR alpha and beta repertoires were sequenced over time. Two healthy male donors made up the cohort, one aged 18 to 29 years and the other aged 30 to 39 years. Blood was drawn at multiple timepoints before and after primary and secondary immunization, with bulk PBMC replicates and cell subsets isolated.

Taken with the paper, the label for treatment or condition translates to: live attenuated yellow fever vaccine strain. PBMCs were isolated from peripheral blood using a standard Ficoll-Paque protocol. Dynabeads CD4 and CD8 positive selection kits were used to isolate CD4 and CD8 T-cell fractions. TriZol was used to extract RNA from bulk PBMCs, CD4 and CD8 fractions, and dextramer-positive and dextramer-negative fractions. The paper's findings and limits, for the study overall: A small share of clonotypes was detected in both CD4 and CD8 compartments, with the overlap likely arising from convergent recombination. Compared with the primary T-cell response, the secondary T-cell response was faster but weaker, reaching its peak on day 5 rather than on day 15. Because only two donors were included in the study, the extent to which the findings can be generalized is limited. Most clones expanded after primary vaccination were re-detected after the booster (about 96% of CD4 and more than 70% of CD8), suggesting broad memory maintenance. Computational filtering was needed because FACS-sorted repertoires could contain abundant contaminating clonotypes from the bulk population.

As for this clonotype: No cognate antigen has been identified for it. No base qualities exist here, and no much larger clone lies one base off it.

Reads for this sample came from an Illumina NovaSeq 6000. TCR cDNA was made using 5'RACE template switching, a step that added a universal primer site and unique molecular identifiers. Priming of cDNA synthesis was performed from both the TCR alpha and TCR beta constant segments. Library amplification involved two PCR steps, and the second step added sample barcodes and sequencing adapters. Sequencing of libraries was done on Illumina HiSeq 2500 (2x100 bp) or NovaSeq (2x150 bp). In the authors' own workflow: Demultiplexing of reads and collapsing into UMI consensus sequences were performed with MIGEC, and V(D)J alignment was carried out with MiXCR. Clonotypes responding to the vaccine were identified with edgeR on replicate PBMC samples, with the criteria of FDR below 0.01 and a log2 fold change above 5 up to day 15. CD4 or CD8 identity was assigned to each bulk clonotype according to whether the clonotype was present at higher abundance in the sequenced CD4 repertoire or the sequenced CD8 repertoire. The public reads were quality trimmed at Q25 with fastp and then assembled into clones with MiXCR by TCRdb, keeping productive beta chains. Merged by CDR3 protein, the rows form single entries marked with the most common genes and DNA. TCRdb, not the original authors, processed these V and J calls. This sample comprises about 320,000 distinct CDR3 sequences, approximately 11% of them detected only once. Over 3% of the sample is held by the ten biggest clonotypes.

Here the sequenced sample was CD4+ T cells sorted from PBMCs, taken 45 days after the yellow fever booster vaccination. This receptor was taken from a man younger than 35 who received the YFV17D yellow fever vaccine.

The DNA sequence follows: TGCGCCAGTCGAGAATCGTCAGGGGATCAGTCACCCCTCCACTTT. Its translation reads: CASRESSGDQSPLHF. Rearrangement joined TRBV5-1 to TRBJ1-6; the D gene is perhaps TRBD1, from 6 matching bases. The CDR3 runs 15 amino acids, cysteine and phenylalanine included. The read is trimmed to its CDR3 DNA, 45 bases read in frame from base 1. As encoded in the germline V gene, CDR1 is SGHRS while CDR2 is YFSETQ. V drops 8 bases and J drops 10 bases, leaving 22 bases in between.